This T cell receptor (beta chain) comes out of a study of T-cell memory formation after mild COVID-19. Across the study: Largely, the TCR clusters proved donor specific. Overall study results and limits: SARS-CoV-2 specificity of second-wave clones peaking day 37 was unconfirmed.

From 5'RACE with constant-segment primers came TCR alpha and TCR beta cDNA libraries that carried sample barcodes and UMIs. TCRdb used MiXCR to reprocess the 5' RACE reads, holding one entry per CDR3 protein. This sample carries 200,000 to 250,000 distinct CDR3 sequences, 15% of them seen once, and the ten largest clones take 2.1%. This CDR3 has 12 residues. The V gene lost 4 bases and the J gene lost 6 bases, with 7 bases spanning the gap. Per the germline V gene, CDR1 is LGHDT and CDR2 is YNNKEL (reference sequence). The sample holds a few counts of this clonotype. What it binds is unknown. This receptor was identified in an adult woman who had mild COVID-19 (a few samples of this study predate the infection). Cell type and time point are not known. The rearrangement joins TRBV3-1 to TRBJ1-5; no reliable D call. Input material: PBMCs or a T cell subset sorted from them (not recorded which). As DNA, the CDR3 is TGTGCCAGCAGCCGGCCCGGTCAGCCCCAGCATTTT. It encodes CASSRPGQPQHF.